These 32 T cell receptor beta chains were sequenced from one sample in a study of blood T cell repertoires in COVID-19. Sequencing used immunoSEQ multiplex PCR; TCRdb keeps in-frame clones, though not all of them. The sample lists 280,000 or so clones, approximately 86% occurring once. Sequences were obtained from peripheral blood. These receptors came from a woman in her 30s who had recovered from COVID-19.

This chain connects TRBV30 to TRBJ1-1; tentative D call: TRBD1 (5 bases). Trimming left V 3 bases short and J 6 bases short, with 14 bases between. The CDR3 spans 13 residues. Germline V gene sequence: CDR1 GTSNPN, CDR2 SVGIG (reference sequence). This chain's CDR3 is CAWRPGSTAEAFF. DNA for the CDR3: TGTGCCTGGAGACCAGGGTCAACCGCTGAAGCTTTCTTT.

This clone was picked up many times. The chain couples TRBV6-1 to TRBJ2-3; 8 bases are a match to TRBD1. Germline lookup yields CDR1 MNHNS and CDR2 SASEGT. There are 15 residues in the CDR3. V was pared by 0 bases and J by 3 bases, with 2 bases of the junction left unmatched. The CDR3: CASSEAQGATDTQYF. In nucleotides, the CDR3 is TGTGCCAGCAGTGAAGCGCAGGGGGCAACAGATACGCAGTATTTT.

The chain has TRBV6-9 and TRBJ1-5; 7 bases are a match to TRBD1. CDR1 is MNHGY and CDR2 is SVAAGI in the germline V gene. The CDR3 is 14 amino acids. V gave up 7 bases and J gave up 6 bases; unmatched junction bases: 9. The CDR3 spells CASILGQVFQPQHF. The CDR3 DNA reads TGTGCCAGCATCCTCGGACAGGTCTTTCAGCCCCAGCATTTT.

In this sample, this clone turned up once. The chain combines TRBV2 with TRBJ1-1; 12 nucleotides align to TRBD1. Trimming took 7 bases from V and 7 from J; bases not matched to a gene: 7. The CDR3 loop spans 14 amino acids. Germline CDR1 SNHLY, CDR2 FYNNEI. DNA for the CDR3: TGTGCCAGCATTGGGGACAGGGGGCGCGGTGAAGCTTTCTTT. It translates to CASIGDRGRGEAFF.

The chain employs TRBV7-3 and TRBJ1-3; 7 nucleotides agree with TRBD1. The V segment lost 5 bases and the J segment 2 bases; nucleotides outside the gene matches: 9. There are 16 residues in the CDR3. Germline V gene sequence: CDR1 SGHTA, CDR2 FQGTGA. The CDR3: CASSNNTGTAGNTIYF. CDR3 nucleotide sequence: TGTGCCAGCAGCAACAACACCGGGACAGCTGGAAACACCATATATTTT.

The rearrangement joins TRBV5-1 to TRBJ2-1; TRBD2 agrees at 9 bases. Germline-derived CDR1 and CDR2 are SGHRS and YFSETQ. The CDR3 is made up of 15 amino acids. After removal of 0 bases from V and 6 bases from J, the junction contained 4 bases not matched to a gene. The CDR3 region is CASSLDPAGGNEQFF. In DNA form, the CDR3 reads TGCGCCAGCAGCTTGGACCCAGCGGGAGGCAATGAGCAGTTCTTC.

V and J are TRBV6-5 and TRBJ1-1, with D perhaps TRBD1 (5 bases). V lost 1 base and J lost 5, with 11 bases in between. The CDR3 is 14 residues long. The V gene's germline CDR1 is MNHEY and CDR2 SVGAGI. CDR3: CASSYFQGATEAFF. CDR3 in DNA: TGTGCCAGCAGTTACTTCCAAGGGGCAACTGAAGCTTTCTTT.

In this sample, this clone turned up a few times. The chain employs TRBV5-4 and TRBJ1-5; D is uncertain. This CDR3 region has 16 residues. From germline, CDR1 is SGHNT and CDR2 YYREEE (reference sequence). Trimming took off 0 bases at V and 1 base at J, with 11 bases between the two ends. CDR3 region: CASSLGGGNSNQPQHF. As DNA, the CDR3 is TGTGCCAGCAGCTTGGGTGGAGGGAACAGCAATCAGCCCCAGCATTTT. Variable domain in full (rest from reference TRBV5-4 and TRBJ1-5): ETGVTQSPTHLIKTRGQQVTLRCSSQSGHNTVSWYQQALGQGPQFIFQYYREEENGRGNFPPRFSGLQFPNYSSELNVNALELDDSALYLCASSLGGGNSNQPQHFGDGTRLSIL.

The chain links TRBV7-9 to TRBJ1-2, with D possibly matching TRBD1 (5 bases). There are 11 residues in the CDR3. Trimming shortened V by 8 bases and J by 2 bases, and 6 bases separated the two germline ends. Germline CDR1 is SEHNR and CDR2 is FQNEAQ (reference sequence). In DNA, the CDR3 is TGTGCCAGCTCAGGGAACTATGGCTACACCTTC. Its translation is CASSGNYGYTF.

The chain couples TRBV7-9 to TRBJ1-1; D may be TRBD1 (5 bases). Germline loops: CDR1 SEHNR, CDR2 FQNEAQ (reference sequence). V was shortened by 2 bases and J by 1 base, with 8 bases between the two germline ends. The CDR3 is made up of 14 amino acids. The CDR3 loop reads CASSLHDRNTEAFF. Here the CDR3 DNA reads TGTGCCAGCAGCTTACATGACAGGAACACTGAAGCTTTCTTT.

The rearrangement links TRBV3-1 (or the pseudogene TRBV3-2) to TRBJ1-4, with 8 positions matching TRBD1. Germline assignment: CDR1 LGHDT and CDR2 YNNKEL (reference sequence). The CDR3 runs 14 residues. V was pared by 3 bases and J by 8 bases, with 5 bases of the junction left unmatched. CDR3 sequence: CASSQTGVSEKLFF. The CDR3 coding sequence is TGTGCCAGCAGCCAGACAGGGGTGAGCGAAAAACTGTTTTTT.

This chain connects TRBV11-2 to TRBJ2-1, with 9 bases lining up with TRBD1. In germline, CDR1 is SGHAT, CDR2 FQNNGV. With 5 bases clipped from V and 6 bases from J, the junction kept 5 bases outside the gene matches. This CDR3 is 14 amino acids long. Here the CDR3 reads CASSRDRVSNEQFF. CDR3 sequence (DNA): TGTGCCAGCAGCCGGGACAGGGTAAGCAATGAGCAGTTCTTC.

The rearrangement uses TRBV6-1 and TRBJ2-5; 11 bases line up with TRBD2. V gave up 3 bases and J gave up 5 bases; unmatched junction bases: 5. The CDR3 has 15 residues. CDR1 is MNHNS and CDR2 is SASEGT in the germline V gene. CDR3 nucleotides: TGTGCCAGCAGTGACGGACTAGCGGGTGGGGAGACCCAGTACTTC. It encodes CASSDGLAGGETQYF.

The DNA for the CDR3 is TGTGCCAGCAGCAAGGACCTAGCGGGGGGGCCGGATACGCAGTATTTT. Its protein product is CASSKDLAGGPDTQYF. The chain recombines TRBV21-1 with TRBJ2-3; the DNA was not compared with TRBD2, the D call given in the table. TRBV21-1 is a pseudogene. This CDR3 has 16 amino acids.

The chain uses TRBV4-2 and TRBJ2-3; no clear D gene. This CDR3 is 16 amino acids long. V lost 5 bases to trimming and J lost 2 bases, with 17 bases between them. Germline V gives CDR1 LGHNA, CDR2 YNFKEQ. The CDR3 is CASSTLEFLDTDTQYF. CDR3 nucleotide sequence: TGTGCCAGCAGCACGCTAGAGTTTTTAGACACAGATACGCAGTATTTT.

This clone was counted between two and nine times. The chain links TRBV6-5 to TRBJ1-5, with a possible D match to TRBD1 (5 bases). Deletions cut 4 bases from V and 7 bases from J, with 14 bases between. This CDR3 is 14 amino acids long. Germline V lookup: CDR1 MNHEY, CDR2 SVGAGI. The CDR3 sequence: CASSFQGQEQPQHF. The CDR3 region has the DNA TGTGCCAGCAGTTTTCAGGGCCAAGAACAGCCCCAGCATTTT.

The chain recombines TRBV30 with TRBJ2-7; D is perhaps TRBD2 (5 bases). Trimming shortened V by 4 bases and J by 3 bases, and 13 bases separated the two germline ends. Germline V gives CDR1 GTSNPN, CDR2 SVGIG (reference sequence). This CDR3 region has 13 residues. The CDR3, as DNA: TGTGCCTGGACCTCCAGCGGCCACTACGAGCAGTACTTC. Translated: CAWTSSGHYEQYF.

The CDR3 protein is CASSPIRDNYGYTF. CDR3 DNA sequence: TGTGCCAGCAGCCCCATCAGGGATAACTATGGCTACACCTTC. The chain carries TRBV5-4 and TRBJ1-2; TRBD1 might be the D (5 bases). V gave up 4 bases and J gave up 1 base, with 11 bases separating them. The germline V gene has CDR1 SGHNT and CDR2 YYREEE (reference sequence). This CDR3 comprises 14 residues.

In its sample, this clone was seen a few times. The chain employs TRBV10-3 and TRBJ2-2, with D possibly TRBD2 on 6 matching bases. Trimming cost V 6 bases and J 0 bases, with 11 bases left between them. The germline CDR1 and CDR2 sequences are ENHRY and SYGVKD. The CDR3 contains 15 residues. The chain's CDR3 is CAISPGLANTGELFF. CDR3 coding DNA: TGTGCCATCAGCCCGGGACTCGCGAACACCGGGGAGCTGTTTTTT.

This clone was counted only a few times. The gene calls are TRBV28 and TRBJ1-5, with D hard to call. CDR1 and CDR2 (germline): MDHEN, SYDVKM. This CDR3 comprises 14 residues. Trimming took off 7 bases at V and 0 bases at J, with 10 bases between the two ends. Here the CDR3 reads CASIRDISNQPQHF. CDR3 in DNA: TGTGCCAGCATCCGCGACATTAGCAATCAGCCCCAGCATTTT.

The CDR3: CASSLDQHLFEQYF. For the CDR3, the DNA is TGTGCCAGCAGCTTGGATCAACACCTTTTCGAGCAGTACTTC. V and J are TRBV5-5 and TRBJ2-7; no clear D. Trimming removed 0 bases from V and 6 bases from J, with 13 bases in between. In germline, CDR1 is SGHKS, CDR2 YYEKEE (reference sequence). The CDR3 runs 14 residues.

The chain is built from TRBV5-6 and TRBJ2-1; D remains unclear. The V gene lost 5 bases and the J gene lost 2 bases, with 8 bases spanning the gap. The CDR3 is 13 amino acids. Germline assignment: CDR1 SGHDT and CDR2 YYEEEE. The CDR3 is CASSSGPYNEQFF. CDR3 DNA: TGTGCCAGCAGTTCGGGTCCCTACAATGAGCAGTTCTTC.

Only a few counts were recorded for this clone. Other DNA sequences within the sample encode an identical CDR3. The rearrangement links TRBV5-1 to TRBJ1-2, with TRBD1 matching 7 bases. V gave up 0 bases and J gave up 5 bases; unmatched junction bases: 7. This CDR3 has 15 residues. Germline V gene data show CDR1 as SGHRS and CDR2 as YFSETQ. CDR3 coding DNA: TGCGCCAGCAGCTTGGGCATTACAGGGGTGTATGGCTACACCTTC. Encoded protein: CASSLGITGVYGYTF.

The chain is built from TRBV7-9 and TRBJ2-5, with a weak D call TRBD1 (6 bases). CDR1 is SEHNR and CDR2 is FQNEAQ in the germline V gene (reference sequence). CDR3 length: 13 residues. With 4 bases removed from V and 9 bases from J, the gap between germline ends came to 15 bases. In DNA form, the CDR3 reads TGTGCCAGCAGCTCGACGGATCCAGGGGCCCAGTACTTC. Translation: CASSSTDPGAQYF.

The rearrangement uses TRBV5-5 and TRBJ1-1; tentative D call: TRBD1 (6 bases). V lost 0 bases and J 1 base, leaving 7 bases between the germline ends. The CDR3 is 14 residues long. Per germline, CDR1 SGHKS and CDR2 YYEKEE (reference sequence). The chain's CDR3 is CASSLGQANTEAFF. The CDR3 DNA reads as TGTGCCAGCAGCTTGGGACAGGCGAACACTGAAGCTTTCTTT.

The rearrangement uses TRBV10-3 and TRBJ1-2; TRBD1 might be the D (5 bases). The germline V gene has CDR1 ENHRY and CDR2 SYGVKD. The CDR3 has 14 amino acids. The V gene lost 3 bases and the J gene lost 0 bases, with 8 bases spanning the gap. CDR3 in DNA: TGTGCCATCAGTGACCAGGGCTCTAACTATGGCTACACCTTC. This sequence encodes CAISDQGSNYGYTF.

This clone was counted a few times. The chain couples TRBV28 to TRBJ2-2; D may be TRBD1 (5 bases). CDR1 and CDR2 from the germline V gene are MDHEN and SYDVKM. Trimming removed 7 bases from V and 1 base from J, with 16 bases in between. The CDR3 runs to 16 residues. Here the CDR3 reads CASIPARQGNTGELFF. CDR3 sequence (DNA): TGTGCCAGCATCCCCGCCAGGCAGGGGAACACCGGGGAGCTGTTTTTT.

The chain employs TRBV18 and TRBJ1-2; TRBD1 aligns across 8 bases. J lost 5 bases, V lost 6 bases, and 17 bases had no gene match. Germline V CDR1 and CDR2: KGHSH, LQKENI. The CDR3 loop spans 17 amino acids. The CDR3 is CASSRDRLSLSGYGYTF. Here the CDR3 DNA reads TGTGCCAGCTCCCGGGACAGGTTGTCGTTATCGGGGTATGGCTACACCTTC.

The CDR3: CASSPQGVNTEAFF. The CDR3 DNA reads TGTGCCAGCAGCCCCCAAGGGGTGAACACTGAAGCTTTCTTT. This chain connects TRBV11-2 to TRBJ1-1, with D perhaps TRBD1 (5 bases). Looked up from germline, CDR1 is SGHAT and CDR2 is FQNNGV. The V end was cut by 5 bases, the J end by 0 bases, with 10 bases between. The CDR3 spans 14 residues.

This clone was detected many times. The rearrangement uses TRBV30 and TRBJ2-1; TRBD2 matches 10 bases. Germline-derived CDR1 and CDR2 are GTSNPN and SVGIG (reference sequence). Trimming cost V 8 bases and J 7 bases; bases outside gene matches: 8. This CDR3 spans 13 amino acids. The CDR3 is CAGYSGGLNEQFF. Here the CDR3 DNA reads TGTGCCGGATATAGCGGGGGGCTAAATGAGCAGTTCTTC.

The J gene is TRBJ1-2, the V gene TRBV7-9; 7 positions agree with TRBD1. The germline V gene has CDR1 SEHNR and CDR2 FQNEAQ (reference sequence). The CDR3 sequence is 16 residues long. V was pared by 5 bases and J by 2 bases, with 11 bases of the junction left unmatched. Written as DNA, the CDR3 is TGTGCCAGCAGCCATCCTCTCCCGACAGGGAACTATGGCTACACCTTC. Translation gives CASSHPLPTGNYGYTF.

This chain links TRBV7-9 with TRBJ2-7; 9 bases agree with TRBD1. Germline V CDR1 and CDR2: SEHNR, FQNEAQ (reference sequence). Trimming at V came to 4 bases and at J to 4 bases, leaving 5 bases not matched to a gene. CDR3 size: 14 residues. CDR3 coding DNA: TGTGCCAGCAGCTGGACAGGGGTTGTTTACGAGCAGTACTTC. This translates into CASSWTGVVYEQYF.